The present TCR beta chain was sequenced within a study of Graves' ophthalmopathy and Graves' hyperthyroidism. Overall study results and limits: Blood samples also showed most expanded thyroid clonotypes exceeding 0.001 frequency.

To note about this clonotype: As yet, its antigen is unknown.

Amplification targeted the TCR beta CDR3 regions, with RNA transcripts as the source material. First-round RT-PCR employed HTBI primers, with a second-round multiplex PCR after it. TCRdb re-called the multiplex PCR reads through MiXCR, storing one row per CDR3 protein. The data contain 500,000 to 700,000 distinct CDR3 sequences, about 20% of them seen just once; the ten biggest clones take up about 6.6%. CDR3 size: 15 residues. With 4 bases clipped from V and 2 bases from J, the junction kept 6 bases outside the gene matches. Germline CDR1 and CDR2: LNHNV and YYDKDF (reference sequence). The J gene is TRBJ2-7, the V gene TRBV15, with 9 bases that match TRBD2. The sequencing input was peripheral blood. The receptor was derived from a woman under 30 with stable Graves' hyperthyroidism. Some clones in this sample may be carry-over from other donors' samples. CDR3 coding DNA: TGTGCCACCAGCACCTTAGCGGGGGCACCCTACGAGCAGTACTTC. As protein: CATSTLAGAPYEQYF.